The T cell receptor (beta chain) under discussion was sequenced for a study of shared clonotypes between healthy human individuals (dated by TCRdb to the early 2020s). Some background on the complete study: The cohort included a few men and a couple of women between 18 and 49 years of age. The study deeply sequenced blood TCR repertoires of 5 or 6 healthy adults to estimate repertoire size and the extent of clonotype sharing between individuals. To increase sequencing depth and limit assay-specific biases, TCR repertoire library preparation and sequencing were carried out by different laboratories using diverse techniques. Per donor, three plates each were used for CD4 naive and CD4 memory, two for CD8 naive, and one for CD8 memory. Leukapheresis yielded between about 0.85 and 10 billion PBMCs per donor.

Healthy HIV-negative adults with no recently reported acute infections or vaccinations were included as donors. All donors were Caucasian adults living in Nashville, Tennessee, USA. Magnetic negative selection was used to enrich CD4+ T cells, after which naive cells were positively selected on CD45RA and the negative fraction became the memory subset. After blood collection by leukapheresis, PBMCs were isolated using Ficoll-Histopaque density gradient centrifugation and then cryopreserved in the vapor phase of liquid nitrogen. Purity and quantity of every magnetically sorted T cell population were checked by analytical flow cytometry. Genomic DNA was isolated from every sorted fraction and measured by UV absorbance on a Nanodrop 2000c. TCR CDR3 regions were amplified from genomic DNA by multiplex PCR using the deep immunoSEQ assay. Extracted genomic DNA from each cell subset was spread evenly across all wells of several immunoSEQ 96-well plates, with each plate serving as a replicate. For sorted subsets, about 200 ng genomic DNA, equal to about 30,000 T cell genomes, was loaded into each replicate PCR. Purified libraries were measured with a Qubit 3.0 fluorometer, size-checked on a Bioanalyzer 2100, and measured again with the KAPA Library Quantification kit. A separate single-read 150-cycle Illumina NextSeq 550 flow cell was used to sequence each immunoSEQ 96-well plate. As for how the authors treated the data: Because only junctional sequences without quality scores were contained in the immunoSEQ output, filtering matching that applied to full-length reads could not be performed. Sequences were annotated with PyIR, a Python wrapper for IgBLAST v1.9, using IMGT germline references to assign V/J genes and CDR3. Reads with weak V/J assignments (E-value above 1e-6), missing CDR3, stop codons, out-of-frame junctions, or ambiguous translated residues were removed. V3J clonotypes were defined as sequences sharing the same inferred V gene, J gene, and CDR3 amino acid sequence. Percentage overlap between repertoires was calculated by dividing the number of shared unique clonotypes by the size of the smaller repertoire. RTK rarefaction, the Chao1 estimator, and Recon v2.1 estimates of unobserved clonotypes were used to assess repertoire richness. Generation probabilities were computed with OLGA for all TCRbeta clonotypes obtained by the gDNA method from a few donors. Held by TCRdb, this immuneACCESS table contains in-frame sequences only and omits some clones. Under half of the omission traces to an unresolved V gene where checked; the cause of the rest is unknown. V and J calls and clone size are those listed in that table; D and trimming were worked out from the DNA. Across this sample there are 1,500,000 or so clones, with approximately 98.5% seen only once. The ten largest account for about 0.4% of the sample.

In the case of this clone: What this receptor recognizes is not known. Base qualities were left out, and no much larger clone turns up one base away.

Study-wide conclusions, independent of this receptor: Larger estimated clonotype richness was generally found for naive subsets than for memory subsets. Even with the large sequencing depth, rarefaction of the sorted-subset datasets indicated that sequencing was incomplete. Pairwise subsampling led to the expectation that sequencing depth would affect the degree of clonotype sharing among donors. Compared with non-shared clonotypes, the clonotypes found in all four sorted-subset donors had higher generation probabilities. Across a handful of donors, around 5% of naive CD4, over 3% of naive CD8, 2.3% of memory CD4, and over 0.35% of memory CD8 clonotypes were shared. Sampling was limited to blood, and TCR repertoires in tissue likely differ from TCR repertoires in blood. Because the study included only a small number of donors, the genetic and exposure-history diversity represented was limited.

The clonotype was recovered from a man aged 25-45 years in good health. Material for sequencing was naive CD4+ T cells sorted from blood. Taken with the paper, the label for cell subset or site translates to: CD45RA+ positively selected.

The CDR3 region reads CASSRNWAAASYNEQFF. The DNA is as follows: TGTGCCAGTAGTCGCAATTGGGCAGCGGCCTCCTACAATGAGCAGTTCTTC. The chain couples TRBV19 to TRBJ2-1; the D gene is perhaps TRBD2, on 5 matching bases. V is clipped by 5 bases and J by 0 bases, and the sequence between their germline boundaries is 17 bases long. The CDR3 starts with the cysteine, ends with the phenylalanine, and has 17 residues. Only CDR3 DNA is held: 51 bases, read in frame from base 1. Reading the germline V gene (reference sequence) gives CDR1 LNHDA and CDR2 SQIVND.